Listed here are 14 T cell receptor beta chains from one sample, sequenced in a study of OX40 agonist ivuxolimab in advanced cancers. The protocol was immunoSEQ multiplex PCR, while the TCRdb copy is restricted to in-frame clones and leaves out a portion. The table lists roughly 39,000 clones, nearly 90% of them singletons. The sequences come from CD4+ or CD8+ T cells sorted from blood, collected in a trial of the OX40 agonist ivuxolimab. Receptors were obtained from an adult with an advanced solid tumor such as melanoma, head and neck, liver or kidney cancer.

Worth noting for this clone: The same CDR3 is also encoded by other DNA sequences in this sample. The gene calls are TRBV6-5 and TRBJ2-1; 7 positions match TRBD1. CDR3 length equals 13 residues. The germline CDR1 and CDR2 sequences are MNHEY and SVGAGI. Trimming cost V 5 bases and J 4 bases; bases outside gene matches: 2. CDR3 sequence (DNA): TGTGCCAGCAGTCGGGACAGTTACAATGAGCAGTTCTTC. This sequence encodes CASSRDSYNEQFF.

The gene calls are TRBV18 and TRBJ2-1; D is undetermined. The V gene's germline CDR1 is KGHSH and CDR2 LQKENI. This CDR3 has 15 amino acids. V shed 3 bases and J shed 8 bases, with 17 bases lying between them. CDR3 DNA: TGTGCCAGCTCACCTCGACTTAGCTCAACCGATGAGCAGTTCTTC. Protein: CASSPRLSSTDEQFF. The whole variable domain, remainder taken from reference TRBV18 and TRBJ2-1, is NAGVMQNPRHLVRRRGQEARLRCSPMKGHSHVYWYRQLPEEGLKFMVYLQKENIIDESGMPKERFSAEFPKEGPSILRIQQVVRGDSAAYFCASSPRLSSTDEQFFGPGTRLTVL.

CDR3 sequence (DNA): TGTGCCAGCCACGATACTAGCGGGGAGGGCTACAATGAGCAGTTCTTC. Translating it yields CASHDTSGEGYNEQFF. J is TRBJ2-1 and V is TRBV7-9; 10 nucleotides line up with TRBD2. CDR1 and CDR2 (germline): SEHNR, FQNEAQ (reference sequence). The CDR3 runs 16 residues. The V and J ends lost 8 bases and 3 bases, in that order; junction bases with no gene match: 10.

This chain joins TRBV11-2 and TRBJ2-5; tentatively, D is TRBD2 (6 bases). V lost 7 bases to trimming and J lost 5 bases, with 14 bases between them. The CDR3 sequence is 13 residues long. Germline V gene sequence: CDR1 SGHAT, CDR2 FQNNGV. In nucleotides, the CDR3 is TGTGCCAGCACTGACGGGAGAAGGGAGACCCAGTACTTC. Translation gives CASTDGRRETQYF.

The V call is TRBV27, the J call TRBJ2-1; TRBD1 matches at 7 bases. Germline assignment: CDR1 MNHEY and CDR2 SMNVEV (reference sequence). This CDR3 comprises 15 residues. Trimming cost V 6 bases and J 10 bases; bases outside gene matches: 15. The CDR3 protein is CASSLRPDRAKEQFF. In nucleotides, the CDR3 is TGTGCCAGCAGCCTAAGACCCGACAGGGCCAAAGAGCAGTTCTTC.

This clone was counted once. Other nucleotide sequences from this sample produce the same CDR3. The chain has TRBV19 and TRBJ1-1; D unclear. CDR1 and CDR2 from the germline V gene are LNHDA and SQIVND (reference sequence). The V gene lost 1 base and the J gene lost 1 base, with 4 bases spanning the gap. This CDR3 is 13 amino acids long. CDR3 loop: CASSIGGNTEAFF. CDR3 nucleotides: TGTGCCAGTAGTATAGGGGGGAACACTGAAGCTTTCTTT.

The rearrangement links TRBV28 to TRBJ1-1; possibly TRBD1 for D (6 bases). V lost 2 bases, J lost 1 base, and 23 bases lay in between. Germline CDR1 and CDR2: MDHEN and SYDVKM. The CDR3 runs 19 residues. CDR3 sequence reads: CASSLLLNSKGGGNTEAFF. The DNA for the CDR3 is TGTGCCAGCAGTTTACTACTTAACTCCAAAGGGGGGGGGAACACTGAAGCTTTCTTT.

The J gene is TRBJ2-7, the V gene TRBV7-8; TRBD1 agrees at 8 bases. Per the germline V gene, CDR1 is SGHVS and CDR2 is FQNEAQ. This CDR3 has 14 amino acids. V lost 5 bases and J lost 3; bases outside the gene matches: 6. The CDR3 DNA sequence: TGTGCCAGCAGCCCTCGGACAGGGTACTACGAGCAGTACTTC. The encoded protein is CASSPRTGYYEQYF.

This chain connects TRBV6-6 to TRBJ2-1; D is perhaps TRBD1 or TRBD2 (5 bases each). CDR3 length equals 16 residues. Looked up from germline, CDR1 is MNHNY and CDR2 is SVGAGI (reference sequence). Trimming shortened V by 2 bases and J by 5 bases, and 16 bases separated the two germline ends. The CDR3 loop is CASSYRGPRGNNEQFF. The DNA of the CDR3 is TGTGCCAGCAGTTACAGGGGCCCCCGGGGAAACAATGAGCAGTTCTTC.

The genes are TRBV28 and TRBJ2-7; D not resolved. Deletions cut 3 bases from V and 3 bases from J, with 9 bases between. The CDR3 consists of 13 residues. Germline V gene sequence: CDR1 MDHEN, CDR2 SYDVKM. This CDR3 is CASSFELYYEQYF. The DNA for the CDR3 is TGTGCCAGCAGTTTCGAACTATACTACGAGCAGTACTTC. The complete variable domain, with remaining parts taken from reference TRBV28 and TRBJ2-7, reads DVKVTQSSRYLVKRTGEKVFLECVQDMDHENMFWYRQDPGLGLRLIYFSYDVKMKEKGDIPEGYSVSREKKERFSLILESASTNQTSMYLCASSFELYYEQYFGPGTRLTVT.

The chain carries TRBV13 and TRBJ1-6; perhaps TRBD1 as D (5 bases). The germline V and J ends were trimmed by 2 bases and 8 bases, with 10 bases remaining between them. Germline CDR1 reads PRHDT; CDR2 reads FYEKMQ (reference sequence). This CDR3 has 14 amino acids. The CDR3 DNA follows: TGTGCCAGCAGCTTATCGGACACGGATTCACCCCTCCACTTT. Translating it yields CASSLSDTDSPLHF.

CDR3 loop: CASSFAGRAMGNEQFF. In DNA, the CDR3 is TGTGCCAGCAGTTTCGCCGGGAGGGCCATGGGTAATGAGCAGTTCTTC. This rearrangement joins TRBV27 to TRBJ2-1, with 8 bases identical to TRBD2. Germline-derived CDR1 and CDR2 are MNHEY and SMNVEV (reference sequence). This CDR3 has 16 amino acids. Germline trimming cut 3 bases from V and 7 bases from J; bases unmatched to any gene: 11.

This clone rates as medium-sized. This sequence joins TRBV25-1 and TRBJ2-7, with D perhaps TRBD1 (5 bases). There are 14 residues in the CDR3. Germline CDR1 is MGHDK and CDR2 is SYGVNS. Deletions cut 4 bases from V and 5 bases from J, with 15 bases between. DNA for the CDR3: TGTGCCAGCAGTGGCACTCCCGACAGCCACGAGCAGTACTTC. Translating it yields CASSGTPDSHEQYF.

The rearrangement links TRBV6-6 to TRBJ2-7; 7 bases match TRBD1. The trim removed 6 bases at V and 1 base at J, leaving 6 bases unmatched. The CDR3 consists of 14 residues. Germline lookup yields CDR1 MNHNY and CDR2 SVGAGI (reference sequence). DNA of the CDR3: TGTGCCAGCAGCCTACAGGGGAATTCCTACGAGCAGTACTTC. Its translation is CASSLQGNSYEQYF.